The 31 T cell receptor beta chains listed next were all sequenced from one sample in a study of T cell responses to AZD1222 COVID-19 vaccine. TCRdb's table, derived via immunoSEQ multiplex PCR, lists solely in-frame clones and lacks some. The sample has over 100,000 clones; roughly 90% are singletons. The material was peripheral blood, obtained 28 days after the second AZD1222 dose. The source is an adult who received the AZD1222 COVID-19 vaccine.

For the CDR3, the DNA is TGTGCCAGCAGCCCTGACAGGGGTTACGGGACCCAGTACTTC. It codes for CASSPDRGYGTQYF. V and J are TRBV5-6 and TRBJ2-5, with 8 bases aligning to TRBD1. The ends lost 4 bases at V and 7 bases at J; junction bases unmatched: 9. This CDR3 is built from 14 residues. Per germline, CDR1 SGHDT and CDR2 YYEEEE.

The gene calls are TRBV19 and TRBJ2-7; 9 bases are shared with TRBD1. J gave up 7 bases and V 5 bases, and 9 bases lay outside the gene matches. The CDR3 spans 14 residues. The V gene's germline CDR1 is LNHDA and CDR2 SQIVND (reference sequence). The CDR3 loop is CASSSQQGAGEQYF. In DNA, the CDR3 is TGTGCCAGTAGTTCCCAACAGGGGGCAGGGGAGCAGTACTTC.

The chain links TRBV5-8 to TRBJ2-2, with no clear D. Germline loops: CDR1 SGHTS, CDR2 YDEGEE. The CDR3 loop spans 15 amino acids. V shed 2 bases and J shed 1 base, with 9 bases lying between them. The CDR3 sequence is CASSFKVRNTGELFF. The DNA for the CDR3 is TGTGCCAGCAGCTTCAAGGTCCGGAACACCGGGGAGCTGTTTTTT. The whole variable domain, filled in from reference TRBV5-8 and TRBJ2-2, reads EAGVTQSPTHLIKTRGQQATLRCSPISGHTSVYWYQQALGLGLQFLLWYDEGEERNRGNFPPRFSGRQFPNYSSELNVNALELEDSALYLCASSFKVRNTGELFFGEGSRLTVL.

This clone was observed a single time. V and J are TRBV15 and TRBJ1-5; D remains unclear. CDR3 length: 15 amino acids. With 0 bases removed from V and 4 bases from J, the gap between germline ends came to 10 bases. CDR1 is LNHNV and CDR2 is YYDKDF in the germline V gene (reference sequence). The CDR3 coding sequence is TGTGCCACCAGCAGAGACCGTGGACGAAATCAGCCCCAGCATTTT. This translates into CATSRDRGRNQPQHF.

This sequence joins TRBV4-1 and TRBJ2-2; 7 bases match TRBD1. The CDR3 contains 15 residues. With 5 bases clipped from V and 4 bases from J, the junction kept 7 bases outside the gene matches. Germline lookup yields CDR1 MGHRA and CDR2 YSYEKL. The CDR3 loop is CASSSSTGSTGELFF. In nucleotides, the CDR3 is TGCGCCAGCAGCTCCTCGACAGGGAGCACCGGGGAGCTGTTTTTT.

The genes are TRBV9 and TRBJ1-6; 7 nucleotides agree with TRBD1. Losses at the gene ends were 4 bases for V and 8 bases for J; bases not matched to a gene: 9. Germline CDR1 reads SGDLS; CDR2 reads YYNGEE. The CDR3 sequence is 15 residues long. The chain's CDR3 is CASSPRTGWDSPLHF. The CDR3 nucleotides are TGTGCCAGCAGCCCCCGGACAGGTTGGGATTCACCCCTCCACTTT.

This clone was observed a single time. This sequence joins TRBV6-4 and TRBJ2-2; TRBD2 agrees at 7 bases. The germline gives CDR1 MRHNA, CDR2 SNTAGT. The CDR3 has 17 residues. With V trimmed by 4 bases and J by 5 bases, 13 bases remained unmatched. The CDR3 loop is CASSASRGRGATGELFF. CDR3 nucleotides: TGTGCCAGCAGTGCCTCCCGAGGGAGGGGCGCGACCGGGGAGCTGTTTTTT.

The chain has TRBV21-1 and TRBJ2-6; TRBD2 is taken as the D call from the table, unchecked against the DNA. TRBV21-1 constitutes a pseudogene. The CDR3 runs 18 residues. The CDR3 DNA is TGTGCCAGCAGCCTCGAGAAGCGGCCTCCAACTGGGGCCAACGTCCTGACTTTC. Translated, it gives CASSLEKRPPTGANVLTF.

This chain connects TRBV4-3 to TRBJ2-3; D uncertain. The germline CDR1 and CDR2 sequences are LGHNA and YSLEER. The CDR3 contains 13 residues. V gave up 0 bases and J gave up 8 bases, with 9 bases separating them. The CDR3 here is CASSQDRKGTQYF. CDR3 bases: TGCGCCAGCAGCCAAGATCGTAAGGGTACGCAGTATTTT.

This clone showed up just once. The chain uses TRBV7-3 and TRBJ2-3; D not resolved. The V end lost 2 bases, the J end lost 6 bases, and 12 bases lay between the germline ends. This CDR3 is 14 amino acids long. CDR1 is SGHTA and CDR2 is FQGTGA in the germline V gene. CDR3: CASSLGPPVDTQYF. As DNA, the CDR3 is TGTGCCAGCAGCTTAGGTCCACCCGTCGATACGCAGTATTTT.

This chain connects TRBV7-9 to TRBJ1-5; D call uncertain. There are 13 residues in the CDR3. The germline V gene has CDR1 SEHNR and CDR2 FQNEAQ (reference sequence). V gave up 1 base and J gave up 10 bases, with 11 bases separating them. The CDR3, as DNA: TGTGCCAGCAGCTTAGGAGCATCGGCTCCCCAGCATTTT. It translates to CASSLGASAPQHF.

In its sample, this clone was seen once. The chain recombines TRBV7-2 with TRBJ1-2; TRBD1 matches at 8 bases. The V gene end was trimmed by 5 bases and the J gene end by 6 bases; junction bases not matched to a gene: 11. CDR1 and CDR2 (germline): SGHTA, FQGNSA. The length of the CDR3 is 15 residues. As DNA, the CDR3 is TGTGCCAGCAGCCCTTATCGGACAGGGAAGGATGGCTACACCTTC. It encodes CASSPYRTGKDGYTF. The full variable domain, with the rest looked up from reference TRBV7-2 and TRBJ1-2, is GAGVSQSPSNKVTEKGKDVELRCDPISGHTALYWYRQSLGQGLEFLIYFQGNSAPDKSGLPSDRFSAERTGGSVSTLTIQRTQQEDSAVYLCASSPYRTGKDGYTFGSGTRLTVV.

The CDR3: CASSPGDANTEAFF. CDR3 coding DNA: TGTGCCAGCAGTCCAGGGGACGCCAACACTGAAGCTTTCTTT. The rearrangement uses TRBV9 and TRBJ1-1, with D maybe TRBD1 (6 bases). The germline gives CDR1 SGDLS, CDR2 YYNGEE. The CDR3 runs 14 residues. V lost 5 bases to trimming and J lost 2 bases, with 13 bases between them.

This chain joins TRBV19 and TRBJ1-5, with D unclear. In germline, CDR1 is LNHDA, CDR2 SQIVND (reference sequence). This CDR3 has 14 amino acids. Trimming shortened V by 7 bases and J by 11 bases, and 21 bases separated the two germline ends. CDR3 nucleotides: TGTGCCAGTAAACAGACAAAGACTAGTTTAGCCCAGCATTTT. This sequence encodes CASKQTKTSLAQHF. Full variable domain (missing parts from reference TRBV19 and TRBJ1-5): DGGITQSPKYLFRKEGQNVTLSCEQNLNHDAMYWYRQDPGQGLRLIYYSQIVNDFQKGDIAEGYSVSREKKESFPLTVTSAQKNPTAFYLCASKQTKTSLAQHFGDGTRLSIL.

This clone has only a few counts. J is TRBJ1-2 and V is TRBV19, with 9 positions matching TRBD1. Germline V CDR1 and CDR2: LNHDA, SQIVND (reference sequence). The CDR3 spans 13 residues. Trimming took 5 bases from V and 6 from J; bases not matched to a gene: 4. CDR3 amino acids: CASSRDREDGYTF. DNA of the CDR3: TGTGCCAGTAGTCGGGACAGGGAGGATGGCTACACCTTC.

The chain employs TRBV19 and TRBJ2-2; the match to TRBD1 covers 7 bases. CDR1 and CDR2 from the germline V gene are LNHDA and SQIVND (reference sequence). V lost 4 bases and J lost 7; bases outside the gene matches: 9. The CDR3 is made up of 15 amino acids. This CDR3 reads CASSRAGGPSGELFF. In nucleotides, the CDR3 is TGTGCCAGTAGTAGGGCAGGGGGTCCTAGCGGGGAGCTGTTTTTT.

The V and J genes are TRBV5-1 and TRBJ2-2; 7 bases align to TRBD2. Germline CDR1 SGHRS, CDR2 YFSETQ. V was clipped by 2 bases and J by 0 bases; unmatched bases: 4. The CDR3 extends over 16 amino acids. CDR3 in DNA: TGCGCCAGCAGCTTAACCGGGACTACGAACACCGGGGAGCTGTTTTTT. Protein sequence: CASSLTGTTNTGELFF.

CDR3 DNA: TGTGCCAGCAGTACTCCGACAGGGGCCCTCTCTGGAAACACCATATATTTT. Translating it yields CASSTPTGALSGNTIYF. The chain employs TRBV6-2 or TRBV6-3 and TRBJ1-3, with 8 nucleotides matching TRBD1. CDR3 length: 17 residues. After removal of 5 bases from V and 0 bases from J, the junction contained 9 bases not matched to a gene. CDR1 and CDR2 from the germline V gene are MNHEY and SVGEGT.

The rearrangement uses TRBV5-4 and TRBJ2-5, with TRBD1 as a possible D gene (6 bases). This CDR3 region has 15 residues. V shed 2 bases and J shed 2 bases, with 13 bases lying between them. Germline-derived CDR1 and CDR2 are SGHNT and YYREEE (reference sequence). The CDR3 region is CASSFPGTRQETQYF. The DNA for the CDR3 is TGTGCCAGCAGCTTCCCCGGGACAAGACAAGAGACCCAGTACTTC. Full variable domain (missing parts from reference TRBV5-4 and TRBJ2-5): ETGVTQSPTHLIKTRGQQVTLRCSSQSGHNTVSWYQQALGQGPQFIFQYYREEENGRGNFPPRFSGLQFPNYSSELNVNALELDDSALYLCASSFPGTRQETQYFGPGTRLLVL.

In this sample, this clone turned up a few times. The chain joins TRBV27 to TRBJ2-2; TRBD1 matches at 9 bases. The germline V gene encodes CDR1 MNHEY and CDR2 SMNVEV (reference sequence). There are 20 residues in the CDR3. Trimming removed 0 bases from V and 6 bases from J; junction bases left unmatched: 17. The CDR3 DNA is TGTGCCAGCAGTTTATCGGGATACGCTGGACAGGGGAGGGTGGCCGGGGAGCTGTTTTTT. Translation gives CASSLSGYAGQGRVAGELFF.

CDR3 protein: CASSITHAGGQPQHF. CDR3 bases: TGTGCCAGTAGTATAACCCACGCCGGAGGTCAGCCCCAGCATTTT. This chain connects TRBV19 to TRBJ1-5; D gene uncertain. The germline gives CDR1 LNHDA, CDR2 SQIVND (reference sequence). The CDR3 runs 15 residues. V was pared by 2 bases and J by 6 bases, with 14 bases between. The full variable domain, its missing parts supplied by reference TRBV19 and TRBJ1-5, is DGGITQSPKYLFRKEGQNVTLSCEQNLNHDAMYWYRQDPGQGLRLIYYSQIVNDFQKGDIAEGYSVSREKKESFPLTVTSAQKNPTAFYLCASSITHAGGQPQHFGDGTRLSIL.

The CDR3 nucleotides are TGTGCCAGCAGTCCTCCTCGGGACCGATCCCCGGTAGCTTTCTTT. Protein: CASSPPRDRSPVAFF. The genes are TRBV5-6 and TRBJ1-1, with a weak D call TRBD1 (5 bases). Trimming cost V 5 bases and J 10 bases, with 24 bases left between them. The CDR3 is 15 amino acids. Germline values: CDR1 SGHDT, CDR2 YYEEEE.

This clone was picked up many times. The chain combines TRBV6-5 with TRBJ2-2; TRBD2 might be the D (7 bases). V dropped 6 bases and J dropped 6 bases, with 17 bases sitting between them. The germline V gene has CDR1 MNHEY and CDR2 SVGAGI. CDR3 size: 15 residues. CDR3 DNA: TGTGCCAGCAGCGCCGGGACTACAGGGTCCGGGGAGCTGTTTTTT. The encoded protein is CASSAGTTGSGELFF.

This clone showed up just a few times. The chain is built from TRBV19 and TRBJ1-3; D gene ambiguous. This CDR3 comprises 15 residues. CDR1 and CDR2 from the germline V gene are LNHDA and SQIVND (reference sequence). The V end was cut by 7 bases, the J end by 0 bases, with 13 bases between. CDR3 bases: TGTGCCAGTACCCCCCAATGGAGCTCTGGAAACACCATATATTTT. This encodes CASTPQWSSGNTIYF.

This clone occurred a few times. The chain uses TRBV7-2 and TRBJ1-6, with D possibly TRBD1 on 6 matching bases. The CDR3 is 15 residues long. From germline, CDR1 is SGHTA and CDR2 FQGNSA. V was clipped by 2 bases and J by 7 bases, with 12 bases between them. The CDR3: CASSLFRDNNSPLHF. The CDR3 nucleotides are TGTGCCAGCAGCTTATTCCGGGACAACAATTCACCCCTCCACTTT.

This clone was seen a few times. This rearrangement joins TRBV2 to TRBJ1-2; D call uncertain. Per the germline V gene, CDR1 is SNHLY and CDR2 is FYNNEI. CDR3 length: 13 amino acids. V was clipped by 4 bases and J by 8 bases, with 14 bases between them. The CDR3 sequence: CASSVRYGPGYTF. CDR3 DNA sequence: TGTGCCAGCAGTGTCCGGTATGGCCCCGGCTACACCTTC.

This chain links TRBV18 with TRBJ1-2, with a possible D match to TRBD1 (6 bases). Trimming cost V 0 bases and J 4 bases, with 15 bases left between them. The CDR3 contains 16 residues. Germline V gives CDR1 KGHSH, CDR2 LQKENI. The CDR3 sequence is CASSPPSGVGLYGYTF. The CDR3 DNA is TGTGCCAGCTCACCACCGTCAGGGGTCGGCCTCTATGGCTACACCTTC. The full variable domain, its missing parts supplied by reference TRBV18 and TRBJ1-2, is NAGVMQNPRHLVRRRGQEARLRCSPMKGHSHVYWYRQLPEEGLKFMVYLQKENIIDESGMPKERFSAEFPKEGPSILRIQQVVRGDSAAYFCASSPPSGVGLYGYTFGSGTRLTVV.

The chain combines TRBV9 with TRBJ1-1; TRBD1 matches 7 bases. V gave up 3 bases and J gave up 1 base; unmatched junction bases: 3. The germline gives CDR1 SGDLS, CDR2 YYNGEE. The CDR3 runs 14 residues. Here the CDR3 DNA reads TGTGCCAGCAGCGAAGGGACAGCGAACACTGAAGCTTTCTTT. Amino acids: CASSEGTANTEAFF. The whole variable domain, filled in from reference TRBV9 and TRBJ1-1, reads DSGVTQTPKHLITATGQRVTLRCSPRSGDLSVYWYQQSLDQGLQFLIQYYNGEERAKGNILERFSAQQFPDLHSELNLSSLELGDSALYFCASSEGTANTEAFFGQGTRLTVV.

The V call is TRBV19, the J call TRBJ1-1, with D tentatively TRBD1 (6 bases). Looked up from germline, CDR1 is LNHDA and CDR2 is SQIVND (reference sequence). CDR3 length: 15 residues. Trimming took 6 bases from V and 2 from J, leaving 16 bases between them. DNA for the CDR3: TGTGCCAGTAGAACCGACAGGAGTCCTAACACTGAAGCTTTCTTT. It specifies CASRTDRSPNTEAFF.

The chain combines TRBV3-1 (or the pseudogene TRBV3-2) with TRBJ1-1; the match to TRBD1 covers 8 bases. The CDR3 totals 13 residues. Germline CDR1 reads LGHDT; CDR2 reads YNNKEL (reference sequence). With V trimmed by 3 bases and J by 3 bases, 0 bases remained unmatched. DNA of the CDR3: TGTGCCAGCAGCCAGACAGGGGACACTGAAGCTTTCTTT. Its protein is CASSQTGDTEAFF.

The chain recombines TRBV11-2 with TRBJ1-2; D call uncertain. Germline V gene data show CDR1 as SGHAT and CDR2 as FQNNGV. V lost 0 bases to trimming and J lost 7 bases, with 12 bases between them. CDR3 length: 14 residues. The CDR3 here is CASSLEGDNGGYTF. The CDR3, as DNA: TGTGCCAGCAGCTTAGAGGGAGACAACGGTGGCTACACCTTC. Supplemented by reference TRBV11-2 and TRBJ1-2, the full variable domain reads EAGVAQSPRYKIIEKRQSVAFWCNPISGHATLYWYQQILGQGPKLLIQFQNNGVVDDSQLPKDRFSAERLKGVDSTLKIQPAKLEDSAVYLCASSLEGDNGGYTFGSGTRLTVV.